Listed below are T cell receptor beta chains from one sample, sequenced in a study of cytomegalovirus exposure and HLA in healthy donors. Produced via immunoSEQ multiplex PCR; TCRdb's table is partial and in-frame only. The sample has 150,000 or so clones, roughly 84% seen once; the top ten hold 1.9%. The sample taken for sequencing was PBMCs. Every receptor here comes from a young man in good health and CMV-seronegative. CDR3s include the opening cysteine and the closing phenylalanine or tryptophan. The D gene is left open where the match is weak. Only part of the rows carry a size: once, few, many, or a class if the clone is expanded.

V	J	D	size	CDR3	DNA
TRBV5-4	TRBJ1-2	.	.	CASSLDGLRGYTF	TGTGCCAGCAGCTTGGATGGCTTGCGGGGCTACACCTTC
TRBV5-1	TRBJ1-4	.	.	CASSLTGEEKLFF	TGCGCCAGCAGCTTGACCGGGGAGGAAAAACTGTTTTTT
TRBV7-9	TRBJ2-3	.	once	CASSRGEAASTDTQYF	TGTGCCAGCAGCCGAGGAGAGGCGGCGAGCACAGATACGCAGTATTTT
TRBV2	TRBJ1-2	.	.	CASSDQGLYGYTF	TGTGCCAGCAGCGACCAGGGACTCTATGGCTACACCTTC
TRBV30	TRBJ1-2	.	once	CAWGDPGGYTF	TGTGCCTGGGGAGACCCCGGGGGCTACACCTTC
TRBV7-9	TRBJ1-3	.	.	CASTTGQSGNTIYF	TGTGCCAGCACCACCGGACAGTCTGGAAACACCATATATTTT
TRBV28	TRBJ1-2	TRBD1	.	CASSSPGGGQGAGYTF	TGTGCCAGTAGTTCCCCCGGCGGGGGACAGGGGGCTGGCTACACCTTC
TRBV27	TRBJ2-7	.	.	CASTRGHEQYF	TGTGCCAGCACAAGGGGCCACGAGCAGTACTTC
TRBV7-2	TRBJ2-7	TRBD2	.	CASSLAGLAGDEQYF	TGTGCCAGCAGCTTAGCCGGGCTAGCGGGAGACGAGCAGTACTTC
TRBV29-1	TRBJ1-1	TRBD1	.	CSVATGGISFEAFF	TGCAGCGTTGCGACAGGGGGCATATCCTTCGAAGCTTTCTTT
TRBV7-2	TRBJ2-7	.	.	CASSLRAGAAYEQYF	TGTGCCAGCAGCTTACGTGCGGGGGCGGCCTACGAGCAGTACTTC
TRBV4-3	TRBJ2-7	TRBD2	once	CASSFGLAGTYEQYF	TGCGCCAGCAGCTTTGGACTAGCGGGTACCTACGAGCAGTACTTC
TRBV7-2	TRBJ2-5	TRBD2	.	CASSLVGREGPQETQYF	TGTGCCAGCAGCTTAGTCGGGCGGGAGGGCCCCCAAGAGACCCAGTACTTC
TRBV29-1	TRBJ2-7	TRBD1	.	CSVETGESYEQYF	TGCAGCGTTGAGACAGGGGAGTCCTACGAGCAGTACTTC
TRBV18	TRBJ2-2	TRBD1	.	CASSPPVWSLGDRNTGELFF	TGTGCCAGCTCACCACCGGTTTGGAGCCTTGGGGACAGAAACACCGGGGAGCTGTTTTTT
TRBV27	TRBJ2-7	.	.	CASSPYRGGSYEQYF	TGTGCCAGCAGTCCCTACAGGGGGGGCTCCTACGAGCAGTACTTC
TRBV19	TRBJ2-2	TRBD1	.	CASSEGTGYTGELFF	TGTGCCAGCTCGGAGGGGACAGGCTACACCGGGGAGCTGTTTTTT
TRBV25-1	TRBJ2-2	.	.	CASLRGNTGELFF	TGTGCCAGCCTCCGAGGGAACACCGGGGAGCTGTTTTTT
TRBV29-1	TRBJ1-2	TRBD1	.	CSVPARTGSIYGYTF	TGCAGCGTTCCCGCCCGGACAGGGTCGATCTATGGCTACACCTTC
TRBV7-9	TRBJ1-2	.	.	CASSLAGGGGYTF	TGTGCCAGCAGCTTAGCGGGAGGAGGGGGCTACACCTTC
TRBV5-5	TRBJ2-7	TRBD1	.	CASSLSQGAHEQYF	TGTGCCAGCAGCTTGAGCCAGGGGGCCCACGAGCAGTACTTC
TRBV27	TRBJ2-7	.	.	CASSEGEGDYEQYF	TGTGCCAGCAGTGAGGGGGAAGGAGACTACGAGCAGTACTTC
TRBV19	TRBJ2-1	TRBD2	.	CASSMASGRDTNEQFF	TGTGCCAGTAGTATGGCTAGCGGGAGGGATACCAATGAGCAGTTCTTC
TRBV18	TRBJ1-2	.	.	CASSPGRGATF	TGTGCCAGCTCACCAGGAAGGGGTGCAACTTTC